Listed here is a single TCR beta chain. Clinical history reported by participants formed the basis on which cohorts were assigned. The data belong to a study of blood T cell repertoires in COVID-19. The J segment lost 0 bases and the V segment lost 6 bases, leaving 3 bases of the junction unmatched. Per the germline V gene, CDR1 is MDHEN and CDR2 is SYDVKM. The CDR3 has 14 residues. Clones were read by immunoSEQ multiplex PCR, and TCRdb kept only the in-frame ones, dropping some. The sample holds 300,000 to 400,000 clones, roughly 90% seen once. This clonotype was sampled from a woman between 25 and 40 years old with acute COVID-19. The chain has TRBV28 and TRBJ1-1, with 8 nucleotides matching TRBD1. What was sequenced was PBMCs or T cells enriched from blood (not recorded which). The CDR3 DNA sequence: TGTGCCAGCAGGGACAGGGCCATGAACACTGAAGCTTTCTTT. It translates to CASRDRAMNTEAFF.